These 4 T cell receptor beta chains were sequenced from one sample in a study of cytomegalovirus exposure and HLA in healthy donors. Assay: immunoSEQ multiplex PCR; the TCRdb copy retains only in-frame clones and omits some. The sample lists some 290,000 clones, roughly 90% occurring once. The sequenced sample consisted of PBMCs. Every receptor here comes from a man under 40 in good health and CMV-seronegative.

J is TRBJ1-2 and V is TRBV18, with TRBD1 matching 9 bases. Germline trimming cut 6 bases from V and 4 bases from J; bases unmatched to any gene: 6. The germline gives CDR1 KGHSH, CDR2 LQKENI. The CDR3 contains 14 residues. CDR3 sequence (DNA): TGTGCCAGCTCGCACACAGGGGGCGTCTATGGCTACACCTTC. This translates into CASSHTGGVYGYTF.

The gene calls are TRBV7-9 and TRBJ2-2; 11 positions agree with TRBD1. Germline V CDR1 and CDR2: SEHNR, FQNEAQ (reference sequence). Trimming at V came to 5 bases and at J to 4 bases, leaving 3 bases not matched to a gene. The CDR3 runs 15 residues. Written as DNA, the CDR3 is TGTGCCAGCAGCCCGGACAGGGGGCTCACCGGGGAGCTGTTTTTT. This encodes CASSPDRGLTGELFF. Full variable domain (outside the CDR3, taken from reference TRBV7-9 and TRBJ2-2): DTGVSQNPRHKITKRGQNVTFRCDPISEHNRLYWYRQTLGQGPEFLTYFQNEAQLEKSRLLSDRFSAERPKGSFSTLEIQRTEQGDSAMYLCASSPDRGLTGELFFGEGSRLTVL.

This chain uses TRBV5-4 with TRBJ2-5; 15 nucleotides align to TRBD2. Unmatched junction bases numbered 6, after V lost 4 bases and J lost 5 bases. The CDR3 consists of 16 residues. Germline-derived CDR1 and CDR2 are SGHNT and YYREEE (reference sequence). The CDR3 here is CASSSGLAGGLETQYF. In DNA form, the CDR3 reads TGTGCCAGCAGCAGCGGACTAGCGGGGGGGTTGGAGACCCAGTACTTC.

The chain couples TRBV7-9 to TRBJ1-2, with 7 bases that match TRBD1. Trimming cost V 5 bases and J 6 bases; bases outside gene matches: 12. The CDR3 is made up of 15 amino acids. CDR1 SEHNR and CDR2 FQNEAQ come from the germline V gene (reference sequence). The CDR3 is CASSIDKGADNGYTF. CDR3 DNA: TGTGCCAGCAGCATCGATAAGGGGGCTGACAATGGCTACACCTTC. Supplemented by reference TRBV7-9 and TRBJ1-2, the full variable domain reads DTGVSQNPRHKITKRGQNVTFRCDPISEHNRLYWYRQTLGQGPEFLTYFQNEAQLEKSRLLSDRFSAERPKGSFSTLEIQRTEQGDSAMYLCASSIDKGADNGYTFGSGTRLTVV.